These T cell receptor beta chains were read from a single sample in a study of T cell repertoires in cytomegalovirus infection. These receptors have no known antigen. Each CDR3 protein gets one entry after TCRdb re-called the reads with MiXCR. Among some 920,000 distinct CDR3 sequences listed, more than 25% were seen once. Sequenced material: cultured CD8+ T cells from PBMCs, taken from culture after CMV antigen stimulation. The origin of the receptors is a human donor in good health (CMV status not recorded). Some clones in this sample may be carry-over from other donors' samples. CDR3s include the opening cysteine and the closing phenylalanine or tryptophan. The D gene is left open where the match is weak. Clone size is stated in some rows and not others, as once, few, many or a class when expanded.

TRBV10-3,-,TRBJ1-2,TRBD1,CAISLRMPGTGGAWSNYGYTF,TGTGCCATCAGCCTGAGAATGCCCGGGACAGGGGGCGCCTGGTCCAACTATGGCTACACCTTC
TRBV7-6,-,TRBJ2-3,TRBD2,CASSYKVGGEADTQYF,TGTGCCAGCAGCTATAAAGTCGGGGGGGAAGCAGATACGCAGTATTTT
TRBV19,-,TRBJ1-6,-,CASSREDGGGDSPLHF,TGTGCCAGTAGCCGAGAGGACGGGGGCGGGGATTCACCCCTCCACTTT
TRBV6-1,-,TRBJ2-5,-,CASSVRMQETQYF,TGTGCCAGCAGTGTGAGGATGCAAGAGACCCAGTACTTC
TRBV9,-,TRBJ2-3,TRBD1,CASSTPPGQGADRTDTQYF,TGTGCCAGCAGCACTCCCCCGGGGCAGGGGGCTGATAGGACAGATACGCAGTATTTT
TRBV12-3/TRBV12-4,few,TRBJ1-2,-,CASSLGGVLGDYGYTF,TGTGCCAGCTCCCTGGGGGGTGTTCTAGGGGACTATGGCTACACCTTC
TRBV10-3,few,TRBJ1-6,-,CAISESSRLNSPLHF,TGTGCCATCAGTGAGTCGAGCAGGCTTAATTCACCCCTCCACTTT
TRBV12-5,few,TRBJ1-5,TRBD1,CASGLGLVDREVNQPQHF,TGTGCTAGTGGTTTGGGTCTGGTTGACAGGGAGGTCAATCAGCCCCAGCATTTT
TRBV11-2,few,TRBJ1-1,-,CASSFPQREAFF,TGTGCCAGCAGCTTTCCCCAAAGGGAAGCTTTCTTT
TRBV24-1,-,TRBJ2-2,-,CATKGSNTGELFF,TGTGCCACCAAAGGTTCGAACACCGGGGAGCTGTTTTTT
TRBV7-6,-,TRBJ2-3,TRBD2,CASTSRTSGGRTDTQYF,TGTGCCAGCACCAGTAGGACTAGCGGGGGGCGCACAGATACGCAGTATTTT
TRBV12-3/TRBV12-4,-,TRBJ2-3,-,CASSLAGVYASTDTQYF,TGTGCCAGCAGTTTAGCCGGAGTGTACGCTAGCACAGATACGCAGTATTTT
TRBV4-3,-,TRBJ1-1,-,CASSHPGSEAFF,TGCGCCAGCAGCCACCCGGGATCTGAAGCTTTCTTT
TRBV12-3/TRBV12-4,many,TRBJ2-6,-,CASSLSYSSGANVLTF,TGTGCCAGCAGTTTGTCCTACAGCTCTGGGGCCAACGTCCTGACTTTC
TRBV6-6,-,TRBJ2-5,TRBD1,CASNIQGAGETQYF,TGTGCCAGCAATATACAGGGGGCTGGAGAGACCCAGTACTTC
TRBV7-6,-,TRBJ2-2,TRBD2,CASSPTPRLAGGTGELFF,TGTGCCAGCAGCCCCACCCCCAGACTAGCGGGGGGGACCGGGGAGCTGTTTTTT
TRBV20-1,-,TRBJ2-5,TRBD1,CSARDRDSVWGTQYF,TGCAGTGCTAGAGATCGGGACAGCGTGTGGGGGACCCAGTACTTC
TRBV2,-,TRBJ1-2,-,CASSSPPVHGYTF,TGTGCCAGCAGTAGCCCCCCAGTGCATGGCTACACCTTC
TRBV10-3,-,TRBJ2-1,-,CAISEPQGDEQFF,TGTGCCATCAGTGAGCCCCAGGGTGATGAGCAGTTCTTC
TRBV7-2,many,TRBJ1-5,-,CASSPKGGNQPQHF,TGTGCCAGCAGCCCTAAAGGGGGCAATCAGCCCCAGCATTTT
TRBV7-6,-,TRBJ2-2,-,CASSPRGLNIGGELFF,TGTGCCAGCAGCCCGCGGGGGCTTAACATTGGCGGGGAGCTGTTTTTT
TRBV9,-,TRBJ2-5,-,CASSVAGDQETQYF,TGTGCCAGCAGCGTAGCTGGGGACCAAGAGACCCAGTACTTC
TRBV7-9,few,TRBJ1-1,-,CASSRVTQSTEAFF,TGTGCCAGCAGTCGCGTCACACAGAGTACTGAAGCTTTCTTT
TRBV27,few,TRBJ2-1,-,CASSRDNGEQFF,TGTGCCAGCAGTCGGGACAACGGGGAGCAGTTCTTC
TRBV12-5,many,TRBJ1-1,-,CASGLRAKNTEAFF,TGTGCTAGTGGTTTGCGGGCTAAGAACACTGAAGCTTTCTTT
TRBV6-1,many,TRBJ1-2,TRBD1,CASSERGTGANYGYTF,TGTGCCAGCAGTGAACGGGGGACAGGGGCGAACTATGGCTACACCTTC
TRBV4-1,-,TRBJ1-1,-,CASSQFSQGMNTEAFF,TGCGCCAGCAGCCAATTTTCCCAGGGGATGAACACTGAAGCTTTCTTT
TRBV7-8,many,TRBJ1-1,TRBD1,CASSLVDRANTEAFF,TGTGCCAGCAGCTTGGTGGACAGGGCGAACACTGAAGCTTTCTTT
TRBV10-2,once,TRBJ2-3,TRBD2,CASSGYIASGEYTDTQYF,TGCGCCAGCAGTGGGTATATCGCTAGCGGGGAGTACACAGATACGCAGTATTTT
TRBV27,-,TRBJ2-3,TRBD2,CASRIAGEVTDTQYF,TGTGCCAGCAGGATAGCGGGGGAGGTAACAGATACGCAGTATTTT
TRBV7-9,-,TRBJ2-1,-,CASSLYGDEQFF,TGTGCCAGCAGCTTATATGGAGATGAGCAGTTCTTC
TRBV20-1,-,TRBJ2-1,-,CSAKDFGLSSYNEQFF,TGCAGTGCTAAGGACTTTGGCCTGAGCTCCTACAATGAGCAGTTCTTC